Each of the 30 T cell receptor beta chains below was sequenced from the same sample in a study of cytomegalovirus exposure and HLA in healthy donors. Generated by immunoSEQ multiplex PCR, the TCRdb table keeps only in-frame clones and is missing some. The table includes tens of thousands of clones, 90% to 95% detected once. Sequencing was done on a sample of PBMCs. The source of these receptors is a young woman in good health and CMV-seronegative.

The chain combines TRBV19 with TRBJ2-7; D not certain. V lost 1 base to trimming and J lost 3 bases, with 13 bases between them. The length of the CDR3 is 15 residues. Germline loops: CDR1 LNHDA, CDR2 SQIVND (reference sequence). Written as DNA, the CDR3 is TGTGCCAGTAGTATAGTCGCAGGCGCGAACTACGAGCAGTACTTC. This encodes CASSIVAGANYEQYF.

This chain joins TRBV6-1 and TRBJ1-1; D not certain. The CDR3 is 15 amino acids. Germline CDR1 and CDR2: MNHNS and SASEGT. Trimming stripped 2 bases from V and 1 base from J, with 11 bases between. The CDR3 reads CASSELPSGNTEAFF. As DNA, the CDR3 is TGTGCCAGCAGTGAACTGCCGTCAGGGAACACTGAAGCTTTCTTT.

With regard to this clone: Other nucleotide sequences in the sample specify the same CDR3. The chain uses TRBV18 and TRBJ1-2; TRBD1 matches at 8 bases. V gave up 6 bases and J gave up 6 bases; unmatched junction bases: 3. CDR1 and CDR2 from the germline V gene are KGHSH and LQKENI. CDR3 length: 12 residues. As DNA, the CDR3 is TGTGCCAGCTCCCCGGACAGGGATGGCTACACCTTC. Its translation: CASSPDRDGYTF. Full variable domain (outside the CDR3, taken from reference TRBV18 and TRBJ1-2): NAGVMQNPRHLVRRRGQEARLRCSPMKGHSHVYWYRQLPEEGLKFMVYLQKENIIDESGMPKERFSAEFPKEGPSILRIQQVVRGDSAAYFCASSPDRDGYTFGSGTRLTVV.

The CDR3 sequence is CASGGWSASGANVLTF. For the CDR3, the DNA is TGTGCCAGCGGGGGGTGGTCGGCCTCTGGGGCCAACGTCCTGACTTTC. V usage is TRBV2 and J usage is TRBJ2-6, with a possible D match to TRBD2 (6 bases). Trimming cost V 8 bases and J 0 bases, with 14 bases left between them. This CDR3 spans 16 amino acids. Germline CDR1 reads SNHLY; CDR2 reads FYNNEI.

V usage is TRBV6-1 and J usage is TRBJ2-3; possibly TRBD2 for D (7 bases). Between the trimmed V and J ends, which lost 3 bases and 2 bases, there was a span of 12 bases. Germline-derived CDR1 and CDR2 are MNHNS and SASEGT. The CDR3 is 15 residues long. The CDR3, as DNA: TGTGCCAGCAGTGATTCCGCGGGGGCCACAGATACGCAGTATTTT. Residues: CASSDSAGATDTQYF.

This rearrangement joins TRBV6-1 to TRBJ2-3; D might be TRBD2 (7 bases). Looked up from germline, CDR1 is MNHNS and CDR2 is SASEGT. The CDR3 loop spans 15 amino acids. The V gene lost 1 base and the J gene lost 4 bases, with 12 bases spanning the gap. The CDR3 DNA is TGTGCCAGCAGTGAAGGGGGGGGCGCCGCAGATACGCAGTATTTT. Its translation: CASSEGGGAADTQYF.

The chain has TRBV9 and TRBJ1-2, with D uncertain. Trimming cost V 0 bases and J 4 bases, with 7 bases left between them. CDR1 and CDR2 from the germline V gene are SGDLS and YYNGEE. CDR3 length: 13 amino acids. The CDR3 loop reads CASSVEEIYGYTF. As DNA, the CDR3 is TGTGCCAGCAGCGTAGAAGAGATCTATGGCTACACCTTC.

J is TRBJ2-1 and V is TRBV19; 7 bases align to TRBD2. Germline V gives CDR1 LNHDA, CDR2 SQIVND (reference sequence). The ends lost 6 bases at V and 0 bases at J; junction bases unmatched: 8. This CDR3 has 16 residues. CDR3 residues: CASSTTAGSSYNEQFF. The CDR3 DNA sequence: TGTGCCAGTAGCACGACAGCGGGGAGCTCCTACAATGAGCAGTTCTTC. The complete variable domain, with remaining parts taken from reference TRBV19 and TRBJ2-1, reads DGGITQSPKYLFRKEGQNVTLSCEQNLNHDAMYWYRQDPGQGLRLIYYSQIVNDFQKGDIAEGYSVSREKKESFPLTVTSAQKNPTAFYLCASSTTAGSSYNEQFFGPGTRLTVL.

The chain links TRBV5-6 to TRBJ2-7, with a possible D match to TRBD1 (5 bases). Trimming shortened V by 3 bases and J by 10 bases, and 14 bases separated the two germline ends. CDR1 SGHDT and CDR2 YYEEEE come from the germline V gene. The CDR3 runs 12 residues. CDR3 DNA sequence: TGTGCCAGCAGCTCAACCGTTGACAGCCAGTACTTC. Its translation: CASSSTVDSQYF.

The rearrangement uses TRBV6-6 and TRBJ2-5, with unresolved D. The V gene lost 0 bases and the J gene lost 2 bases, with 10 bases spanning the gap. In germline, CDR1 is MNHNY, CDR2 SVGAGI (reference sequence). This CDR3 has 15 amino acids. Here the CDR3 reads CASSYSLAAQETQYF. CDR3 bases: TGTGCCAGCAGTTACTCGCTGGCCGCTCAAGAGACCCAGTACTTC.

This chain links TRBV9 with TRBJ1-1; no reliable D call. Deletions cut 3 bases from V and 0 bases from J, with 6 bases between. Germline CDR1 is SGDLS and CDR2 is YYNGEE. The CDR3 has 13 amino acids. The CDR3 region is CASSGRVNTEAFF. In nucleotides, the CDR3 is TGTGCCAGCAGCGGCCGGGTGAACACTGAAGCTTTCTTT.

The gene calls are TRBV4-1 and TRBJ1-1; D may be TRBD1 (5 bases). There are 13 residues in the CDR3. Trimming left V 1 base short and J 8 bases short, with 11 bases between. CDR1 is MGHRA and CDR2 is YSYEKL in the germline V gene. CDR3: CASSQVGGDEAFF. The CDR3 bases are TGCGCCAGCAGCCAAGTTGGAGGGGACGAAGCTTTCTTT.

The V and J genes are TRBV28 and TRBJ2-7; D might be TRBD1 (5 bases). This CDR3 has 17 residues. With 5 bases removed from V and 3 bases from J, the gap between germline ends came to 23 bases. Germline lookup yields CDR1 MDHEN and CDR2 SYDVKM. The chain's CDR3 is CASSLNYRVTDYYEQYF. For the CDR3, the DNA is TGTGCCAGCAGTCTAAATTATCGGGTGACAGATTACTACGAGCAGTACTTC.

This chain links TRBV18 with TRBJ2-7, with 9 bases matching TRBD2. Looked up from germline, CDR1 is KGHSH and CDR2 is LQKENI. With V trimmed by 3 bases and J by 3 bases, 6 bases remained unmatched. The CDR3 is 15 amino acids. CDR3 loop: CASSPRGRANYEQYF. DNA for the CDR3: TGTGCCAGCTCACCGCGCGGGAGGGCCAACTACGAGCAGTACTTC. Full variable domain (rest looked up from reference TRBV18 and TRBJ2-7): NAGVMQNPRHLVRRRGQEARLRCSPMKGHSHVYWYRQLPEEGLKFMVYLQKENIIDESGMPKERFSAEFPKEGPSILRIQQVVRGDSAAYFCASSPRGRANYEQYFGPGTRLTVT.

The J gene is TRBJ2-7, the V gene TRBV10-1; TRBD1 matches at 9 bases. The CDR3 spans 15 residues. Germline CDR1 and CDR2: WNHNN and SYGVQD (reference sequence). The junction had 9 bases not matched to a gene; V was cut back by 6 bases and J by 3 bases. The CDR3 loop is CASSGPGTGRYEQYF. The CDR3 DNA sequence: TGCGCCAGCAGCGGGCCCGGGACAGGGCGCTACGAGCAGTACTTC.

The chain couples TRBV6-1 to TRBJ1-1, with 7 bases that match TRBD1. Unmatched junction bases numbered 6, after V lost 7 bases and J lost 4 bases. This CDR3 region has 13 residues. Germline V gene lookup returns CDR1 MNHNS and CDR2 SASEGT. In nucleotides, the CDR3 is TGTGCCAGCAACCTCAGGGGGATCACTGAAGCTTTCTTT. This translates into CASNLRGITEAFF.

This chain connects TRBV7-2 to TRBJ1-4; D may be TRBD1 (5 bases). Trimming pared 0 bases from V and 7 bases from J, leaving 12 bases between. The CDR3 has 15 amino acids. From germline, CDR1 is SGHTA and CDR2 FQGNSA. CDR3 sequence: CASSLAQGRSEKLFF. The CDR3 bases are TGTGCCAGCAGCTTAGCGCAGGGCAGGAGTGAAAAACTGTTTTTT.

Only one count was recorded for this clone. The chain couples TRBV5-1 to TRBJ2-1; D is possibly TRBD2 (6 bases). This CDR3 region has 14 residues. The germline V and J ends were trimmed by 5 bases and 7 bases, with 16 bases remaining between them. Germline V CDR1 and CDR2: SGHRS, YFSETQ. The CDR3 spells CASRGVPGGNEQFF. The CDR3, as DNA: TGCGCCAGCAGGGGGGTCCCCGGGGGAAATGAGCAGTTCTTC.

V gene TRBV6-1 combines with J gene TRBJ1-5, with D perhaps TRBD1 (6 bases). CDR3 length: 18 amino acids. V lost 4 bases to trimming and J lost 2 bases, with 21 bases between them. CDR1 and CDR2 from the germline V gene are MNHNS and SASEGT. CDR3 region: CASSARGVSGGGNQPQHF. CDR3 in DNA: TGTGCCAGCAGTGCCAGGGGTGTGTCTGGTGGAGGCAATCAGCCCCAGCATTTT.

This clone was seen more than once but under ten times. V usage is TRBV5-1 and J usage is TRBJ2-5; the match to TRBD2 covers 7 bases. Germline CDR1 and CDR2: SGHRS and YFSETQ. The CDR3 is 15 amino acids. Unmatched junction bases numbered 11, after V lost 4 bases and J lost 5 bases. The CDR3 sequence: CASSPSPLAEETQYF. DNA of the CDR3: TGCGCCAGCAGCCCGAGTCCCCTAGCGGAGGAGACCCAGTACTTC.

The chain employs TRBV4-2 and TRBJ2-3; TRBD1 matches at 10 bases. The CDR3 is 15 residues long. Germline values: CDR1 LGHNA, CDR2 YNFKEQ. Germline trimming cut 0 bases from V and 4 bases from J; bases unmatched to any gene: 1. CDR3 sequence (DNA): TGTGCCAGCAGCCAAGAGACAGGGGGCGCAGATACGCAGTATTTT. Its protein is CASSQETGGADTQYF.

The gene calls are TRBV28 and TRBJ1-4; D ambiguous. The CDR3 is 15 residues long. The germline V and J ends were trimmed by 1 base and 5 bases, with 11 bases remaining between them. Germline CDR1 reads MDHEN; CDR2 reads SYDVKM. Written as DNA, the CDR3 is TGTGCCAGCAGTTTATACAGTGGGTCCAATGAAAAACTGTTTTTT. This encodes CASSLYSGSNEKLFF.

V is TRBV6-1 and J is TRBJ1-1; D ambiguous. V gave up 0 bases and J gave up 12 bases, with 20 bases separating them. Germline values: CDR1 MNHNS, CDR2 SASEGT. The CDR3 covers 15 residues. The CDR3 DNA reads as TGTGCCAGCAGTGAAGCGCTAGGAGACTTCAGTAGAACTTTCTTT. It yields the protein CASSEALGDFSRTFF.

This sequence joins TRBV29-1 and TRBJ2-1, with D unresolved. The germline CDR1 and CDR2 sequences are SQVTM and ANQGSEA. CDR3 length: 13 amino acids. V lost 3 bases and J 0 bases, leaving 6 bases between the germline ends. The chain's CDR3 is CSVDSSSYNEQFF. CDR3 DNA sequence: TGCAGCGTTGACTCGAGCTCCTACAATGAGCAGTTCTTC.

This chain links TRBV28 with TRBJ2-5; 10 bases are shared with TRBD2. This CDR3 has 16 amino acids. Germline loops: CDR1 MDHEN, CDR2 SYDVKM. V lost 3 bases and J lost 7; bases outside the gene matches: 11. The CDR3, as DNA: TGTGCCAGCAGTTTCCTAGCGGGGGTGCGGGGTGGGACCCAGTACTTC. It codes for CASSFLAGVRGGTQYF.

The chain joins TRBV28 to TRBJ2-7, with a tentative D call TRBD1 (5 bases). In germline, CDR1 is MDHEN, CDR2 SYDVKM. Trimming took 3 bases from V and 3 from J, leaving 12 bases between them. The CDR3 spans 14 residues. CDR3 sequence (DNA): TGTGCCAGCAGTTTTGGGGCCTTCAACTACGAGCAGTACTTC. Protein sequence: CASSFGAFNYEQYF.

The chain recombines TRBV18 with TRBJ2-7; 14 bases map to TRBD2. Per germline, CDR1 KGHSH and CDR2 LQKENI. After removal of 5 bases from V and 2 bases from J, the junction contained 5 bases not matched to a gene. CDR3 size: 16 residues. The CDR3 nucleotides read TGTGCCAGCTCATCGACTAGCGGGGGGGAAACCTACGAGCAGTACTTC. Translating it yields CASSSTSGGETYEQYF.

The CDR3 DNA reads TGCGCCAGCAGTGAGAGCGGGAGGGGAACCGGGGAGCTGTTTTTT. Protein sequence: CASSESGRGTGELFF. The chain combines TRBV10-1 with TRBJ2-2; 10 bases line up with TRBD2. This CDR3 has 15 residues. V was pared by 2 bases and J by 5 bases, with 2 bases of the junction left unmatched. Looked up from germline, CDR1 is WNHNN and CDR2 is SYGVQD (reference sequence).

The V call is TRBV28, the J call TRBJ1-1, with D possibly matching TRBD1 (6 bases). Germline assignment: CDR1 MDHEN and CDR2 SYDVKM. This CDR3 is 13 amino acids long. With 6 bases removed from V and 4 bases from J, the gap between germline ends came to 12 bases. The CDR3 protein is CASRSDRFTEAFF. DNA of the CDR3: TGTGCCAGCAGGTCCGACAGGTTCACTGAAGCTTTCTTT.

The chain links TRBV6-1 to TRBJ1-5; a possible D gene is TRBD1 (6 bases). CDR1 and CDR2 (germline): MNHNS, SASEGT. Trimming stripped 7 bases from V and 7 bases from J, with 17 bases between. This CDR3 is built from 14 residues. The CDR3 DNA is TGTGCCAGCATTTCCTCCAGGGGAAGGCAGCCCCAGCATTTT. Translated: CASISSRGRQPQHF.